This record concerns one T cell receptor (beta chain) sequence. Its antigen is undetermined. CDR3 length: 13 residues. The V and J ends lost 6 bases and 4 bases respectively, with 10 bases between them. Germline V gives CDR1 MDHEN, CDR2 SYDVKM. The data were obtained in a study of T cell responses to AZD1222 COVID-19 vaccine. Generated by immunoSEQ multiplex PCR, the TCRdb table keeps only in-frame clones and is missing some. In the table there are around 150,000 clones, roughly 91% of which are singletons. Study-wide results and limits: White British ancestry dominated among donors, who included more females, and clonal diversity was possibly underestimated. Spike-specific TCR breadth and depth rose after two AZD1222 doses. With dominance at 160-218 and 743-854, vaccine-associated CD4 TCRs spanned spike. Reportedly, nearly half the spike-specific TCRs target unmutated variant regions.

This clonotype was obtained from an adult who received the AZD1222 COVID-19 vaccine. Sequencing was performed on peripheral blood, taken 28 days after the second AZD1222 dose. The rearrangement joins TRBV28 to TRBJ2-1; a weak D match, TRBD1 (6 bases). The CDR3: CASSTTGYNEQFF. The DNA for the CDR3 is TGTGCCAGCAGCACCACAGGGTACAATGAGCAGTTCTTC.